This passage covers 23 T cell receptor beta chains from one sample sequenced in a study of T cell responses to AZD1222 COVID-19 vaccine (dated by TCRdb to the early 2020s). The meaning of the sample's time point label: baseline before first vaccination. To prepare the library, the immunoSEQ multiplex PCR assay was applied. The immuneACCESS repertoire file appears here via TCRdb, limited to in-frame rearrangements. These files lack a portion of the clones; in checked studies, under half of the deficit traces to unresolved V genes, and the cause of the others is not known. The sample table holds 140,000 or so clones, of which roughly 92% were seen once. The top ten clonotypes cover around 1.7% of the sample. The sequencing used peripheral blood, collected on day 0 of AZD1222 vaccination. The origin of the receptors is an adult in good health.

This chain connects TRBV7-2 to TRBJ2-5; 7 bases align to TRBD2. V shed 1 base, J shed 2 bases, and the junction held 7 bases outside the gene matches. CDR1 and CDR2 (germline): SGHTA, FQGNSA. The CDR3 totals 16 residues. CDR3 sequence reads: CASSLGLAELQETQYF. CDR3 nucleotides: TGTGCCAGCAGCTTAGGGCTAGCGGAGCTACAAGAGACCCAGTACTTC.

V gene TRBV29-1 combines with J gene TRBJ1-5, with a weak D call TRBD1 (6 bases). CDR1 and CDR2 from the germline V gene are SQVTM and ANQGSEA. CDR3 length: 12 residues. V was shortened by 7 bases and J by 3 bases, with 10 bases between the two germline ends. The CDR3 region has the DNA TGCAGCGCCGGGACATACAATCAGCCCCAGCATTTT. This gives the protein CSAGTYNQPQHF.

This sequence joins TRBV9 and TRBJ2-2; the match to TRBD2 covers 9 bases. This CDR3 comprises 17 residues. The V gene's germline CDR1 is SGDLS and CDR2 YYNGEE. Losses at the gene ends were 4 bases for V and 0 bases for J; bases not matched to a gene: 7. DNA for the CDR3: TGTGCCAGCAGCTCTAGGGCGGGAGGGCCGAACACCGGGGAGCTGTTTTTT. It translates to CASSSRAGGPNTGELFF.

V gene TRBV9 combines with J gene TRBJ1-2, with 7 bases aligning to TRBD1. Unmatched junction bases numbered 12, after V lost 4 bases and J lost 6 bases. There are 15 residues in the CDR3. CDR1 is SGDLS and CDR2 is YYNGEE in the germline V gene. Here the CDR3 reads CASSLPRTGSDGYTF. CDR3 bases: TGTGCCAGCAGCTTGCCTAGGACAGGTTCGGATGGCTACACCTTC.

This chain links TRBV7-9 with TRBJ1-4; perhaps TRBD1 as D (6 bases). Trimming cost V 5 bases and J 7 bases, with 29 bases left between them. The CDR3 is 19 amino acids. Germline V CDR1 and CDR2: SEHNR, FQNEAQ (reference sequence). The CDR3 is CASSPAGPELTGLSEKLFF. CDR3 coding DNA: TGTGCCAGCAGCCCGGCGGGGCCAGAGTTAACAGGGTTAAGTGAAAAACTGTTTTTT.

The rearrangement joins TRBV6-1 to TRBJ1-5; D is perhaps TRBD1 (5 bases). With 2 bases removed from V and 3 bases from J, the gap between germline ends came to 17 bases. This CDR3 has 17 amino acids. Per germline, CDR1 MNHNS and CDR2 SASEGT. CDR3 amino acids: CASSESEGTLVNQPQHF. DNA for the CDR3: TGTGCCAGCAGTGAATCGGAAGGGACGCTGGTCAATCAGCCCCAGCATTTT.

The chain employs TRBV6-5 and TRBJ1-1; 9 bases line up with TRBD1. J was trimmed by 4 bases and V by 6 bases; bases with no gene match: 3. There are 13 residues in the CDR3. Germline CDR1 MNHEY, CDR2 SVGAGI. The CDR3 sequence: CASRGQGRTEAFF. In DNA form, the CDR3 reads TGTGCCAGCAGGGGACAGGGTCGCACTGAAGCTTTCTTT.

Here the CDR3 reads CASSPGQNQPQHF. In DNA form, the CDR3 reads TGTGCCAGCAGCCCCGGACAGAATCAGCCCCAGCATTTT. This chain joins TRBV7-9 and TRBJ1-5, with D possibly TRBD1 on 6 matching bases. Germline-derived CDR1 and CDR2 are SEHNR and FQNEAQ (reference sequence). The CDR3 has 13 residues. V was pared by 5 bases and J by 4 bases, with 9 bases between.

This chain connects TRBV19 to TRBJ2-2, with 7 bases lining up with TRBD2. The length of the CDR3 is 14 residues. Germline CDR1 LNHDA, CDR2 SQIVND (reference sequence). Trimming took 7 bases from V and 6 from J; bases not matched to a gene: 8. In DNA form, the CDR3 reads TGTGCCAGTACCCGGCGGGAGAGCCCCGGGGAGCTGTTTTTT. It encodes CASTRRESPGELFF.

As DNA, the CDR3 is TGTGCCAGCAGTGAAACGACAGGGTTTCGGAACACCGGGGAGCTGTTTTTT. Translation: CASSETTGFRNTGELFF. This chain connects TRBV2 to TRBJ2-2; 7 nucleotides agree with TRBD1. J was trimmed by 1 base and V by 2 bases; bases with no gene match: 7. Germline V gives CDR1 SNHLY, CDR2 FYNNEI. The CDR3 runs to 17 residues.

The count of this clone is one. The chain has TRBV10-3 and TRBJ1-3; no firm D call. V lost 11 bases, J lost 4 bases, and 15 bases lay in between. Per the germline V gene, CDR1 is ENHRY and CDR2 is SYGVKD. This CDR3 contains 13 residues. The CDR3, as DNA: TGTGCCGCTCTCCGCGAGGGAGGAAACACCATATATTTT. It specifies CAALREGGNTIYF.

V and J are TRBV10-3 and TRBJ2-3; 9 nucleotides align to TRBD2. CDR3 size: 17 residues. The V segment lost 3 bases and the J segment 0 bases; nucleotides outside the gene matches: 7. CDR1 is ENHRY, CDR2 SYGVKD, per germline. The CDR3 loop reads CAISDPGLAKSTDTQYF. The CDR3, as DNA: TGTGCCATCAGTGACCCCGGACTAGCGAAAAGCACAGATACGCAGTATTTT.

This chain links TRBV12-5 with TRBJ1-2; D ambiguous. The CDR3 length is 16 residues. The germline V and J ends were trimmed by 0 bases and 1 base, with 12 bases remaining between them. Germline V lookup: CDR1 LGHNT, CDR2 FRNRAP. DNA for the CDR3: TGTGCTAGTGGTTTGGTACGTGGCGGAAGTAACTATGGCTACACCTTC. This encodes CASGLVRGGSNYGYTF.

The chain is built from TRBV5-4 and TRBJ2-3; D not resolved. Germline-derived CDR1 and CDR2 are SGHNT and YYREEE (reference sequence). The CDR3 length is 11 residues. V shed 0 bases and J shed 5 bases, with 1 base lying between them. The DNA for the CDR3 is TGTGCCAGCAGCTTGGTAGATACGCAGTATTTT. It yields the protein CASSLVDTQYF.

In its sample, this clone was seen once. The gene calls are TRBV9 and TRBJ2-3, with D unresolved. The CDR3 is 15 amino acids. Germline-derived CDR1 and CDR2 are SGDLS and YYNGEE. V was clipped by 0 bases and J by 5 bases, with 13 bases between them. CDR3 amino acids: CASSVGSGDRDTQYF. The CDR3 DNA reads as TGTGCCAGCAGCGTAGGTTCTGGGGATCGAGATACGCAGTATTTT. The complete variable domain, with remaining parts taken from reference TRBV9 and TRBJ2-3, reads DSGVTQTPKHLITATGQRVTLRCSPRSGDLSVYWYQQSLDQGLQFLIQYYNGEERAKGNILERFSAQQFPDLHSELNLSSLELGDSALYFCASSVGSGDRDTQYFGPGTRLTVL.

The chain joins TRBV18 to TRBJ2-5; 12 nucleotides agree with TRBD2. V gave up 3 bases and J gave up 4 bases; unmatched junction bases: 6. CDR1 and CDR2 from the germline V gene are KGHSH and LQKENI. The CDR3 consists of 16 residues. DNA for the CDR3: TGTGCCAGCTCACCCTGGACTAGCGGGAAACCAGAGACCCAGTACTTC. Its translation: CASSPWTSGKPETQYF.

V is TRBV11-3 and J is TRBJ2-7; the match to TRBD2 covers 10 bases. CDR3 length: 17 residues. Germline loops: CDR1 SGHNT, CDR2 YENEEA. V was clipped by 7 bases and J by 3 bases; unmatched bases: 15. The CDR3 region has the DNA TGTGCCAGCACCCCACGGCCGCTAGCGGGGGACCACTACGAGCAGTACTTC. Protein product: CASTPRPLAGDHYEQYF.

The chain recombines TRBV5-5 with TRBJ2-1; 7 positions agree with TRBD1. CDR3 length: 15 residues. Losses at the gene ends were 5 bases for V and 6 bases for J; bases not matched to a gene: 11. Germline CDR1 SGHKS, CDR2 YYEKEE (reference sequence). CDR3 in DNA: TGTGCCAGCAGATATGACAGGGCAGAGGGCAATGAGCAGTTCTTC. It translates to CASRYDRAEGNEQFF.

This clone was counted only a few times. The chain employs TRBV10-3 and TRBJ1-3; a possible D gene is TRBD1 (6 bases). The CDR3 covers 14 residues. CDR1 and CDR2 (germline): ENHRY, SYGVKD. V dropped 7 bases and J dropped 5 bases, with 15 bases sitting between them. The CDR3 DNA is TGTGCCATCACTCAACAGGGACTCCGAAACACCATATATTTT. Translation gives CAITQQGLRNTIYF.

This chain connects TRBV6-5 to TRBJ1-1; D is unresolved. CDR3 length equals 16 residues. Germline CDR1 MNHEY, CDR2 SVGAGI. The germline V and J ends were trimmed by 2 bases and 1 base, with 14 bases remaining between them. CDR3 DNA sequence: TGTGCCAGCAGTTACGTCCTGGCAGGCGGGAACACTGAAGCTTTCTTT. It yields the protein CASSYVLAGGNTEAFF.

CDR3 sequence reads: CATSRGPYGYTF. Written as DNA, the CDR3 is TGTGCCACCAGCAGAGGACCCTATGGCTACACCTTC. The chain recombines TRBV15 with TRBJ1-2, with D unclear. V gave up 1 base and J gave up 4 bases, with 4 bases separating them. Looked up from germline, CDR1 is LNHNV and CDR2 is YYDKDF (reference sequence). The CDR3 covers 12 residues. Complete variable domain (other parts from reference TRBV15 and TRBJ1-2): DAMVIQNPRYQVTQFGKPVTLSCSQTLNHNVMYWYQQKSSQAPKLLFHYYDKDFNNEADTPDNFQSRRPNTSFCFLDIRSPGLGDTAMYLCATSRGPYGYTFGSGTRLTVV.

V is TRBV5-6 and J is TRBJ2-3; D might be TRBD1 (6 bases). Germline values: CDR1 SGHDT, CDR2 YYEEEE. The CDR3 is made up of 15 amino acids. Trimming left V 0 bases short and J 0 bases short, with 8 bases between. In DNA form, the CDR3 reads TGTGCCAGCAGCTTGGTGGGACATAGCACAGATACGCAGTATTTT. Translated: CASSLVGHSTDTQYF.

The CDR3 DNA reads as TGCAGCGTTGAATTGGGGGGTATGACAGATACGCAGTATTTT. Encoded protein: CSVELGGMTDTQYF. The rearrangement uses TRBV29-1 and TRBJ2-3; tentatively, D is TRBD2 (6 bases). Per germline, CDR1 SQVTM and CDR2 ANQGSEA. V was shortened by 2 bases and J by 3 bases, with 12 bases between the two germline ends. The CDR3 has 14 amino acids.